The clone carrying this TCR beta chain was seen a few times. The germline V gene encodes CDR1 DFQATT and CDR2 SNEGSKA (reference sequence). Trimming pared 1 base from V and 7 bases from J, leaving 8 bases between. The CDR3 is 12 amino acids. This record belongs to a study of T-cell reconstitution after alpha-beta-depleted transplantation in children. TCRbeta library construction was performed incorporating unique molecular identifiers. TCRdb reprocessed the PCR reads with MiXCR, giving one entry per CDR3 protein. The sample lists fewer than 700,000 distinct CDR3 sequences, 10% to 15% occurring once. This receptor was identified in a male patient between 5 and 17 years old who had a stem cell transplant for acute myeloid leukemia, so the T cells may come from the graft donor. This specimen consisted of PBMCs, mostly from graft donor cells, obtained 360 days after TCRalphabeta/CD19-depleted stem cell transplant. The chain recombines TRBV20-1 with TRBJ2-4; TRBD2 is a possible D gene (6 bases). In nucleotides, the CDR3 is TGCAGTGCTAGAGTGGGACTTAACATTCAGTACTTC. Amino acid sequence: CSARVGLNIQYF.